This is a list of T cell receptor beta chains from one sample in a study of T cell responses to AZD1222 COVID-19 vaccine. The assay was immunoSEQ multiplex PCR, and TCRdb's table has in-frame clones only and misses some. The data hold 90,000 to 150,000 clones, with about 88% observed a single time. Specimen: peripheral blood, collected 28 days after the second AZD1222 dose. Receptors were obtained from an adult who received the AZD1222 COVID-19 vaccine. CDR3s include the opening cysteine and the closing phenylalanine or tryptophan. The order of the fields is CDR3 DNA, CDR3 protein, J gene, V gene, clone size, D gene. A D gene is named only where the DNA matches it firmly. Clone size is stated in some rows and not others, as once, few, many or a class when expanded.

CDR3 DNA: TGCAGTGCTAGTGGGCGGGGGCTAGGGGGCACAGATACGCAGTATTTT; CDR3 protein: CSASGRGLGGTDTQYF; J gene: TRBJ2-3; V gene: TRBV20-1; clone size: .; D gene: .
CDR3 DNA: TGTGCCAGCACTGGGGTTGCGAACACCGGGGAGCTGTTTTTT; CDR3 protein: CASTGVANTGELFF; J gene: TRBJ2-2; V gene: TRBV27; clone size: .; D gene: .
CDR3 DNA: TGCGCCAGCAGCTTGGTCCAGGGGGCAAACAATGAGCAGTTCTTC; CDR3 protein: CASSLVQGANNEQFF; J gene: TRBJ2-1; V gene: TRBV5-1; clone size: .; D gene: TRBD1
CDR3 DNA: TGTGCCAGCAGCTCATGGGACAAAAACTATGGCTACACCTTC; CDR3 protein: CASSSWDKNYGYTF; J gene: TRBJ1-2; V gene: TRBV13; clone size: .; D gene: .
CDR3 DNA: TGCGCCAGCAGCTCAACCGGGACAGTTAACAAAAACATTCAGTACTTC; CDR3 protein: CASSSTGTVNKNIQYF; J gene: TRBJ2-4; V gene: TRBV5-1; clone size: .; D gene: TRBD1
CDR3 DNA: TGCGCCAGCAGCGCCGGACTAGCGGGGGGGAGCGATACGCAGTATTTT; CDR3 protein: CASSAGLAGGSDTQYF; J gene: TRBJ2-3; V gene: TRBV5-1; clone size: .; D gene: TRBD2
CDR3 DNA: TGCGCCAGCAGCCCCCCGAGTGACATCTATGGCTACACCTTC; CDR3 protein: CASSPPSDIYGYTF; J gene: TRBJ1-2; V gene: TRBV5-1; clone size: few; D gene: .
CDR3 DNA: TGTGCCAGCAGTCCAACAGGGGGCGAAAATTCACCCCTCCACTTT; CDR3 protein: CASSPTGGENSPLHF; J gene: TRBJ1-6; V gene: TRBV6-2/TRBV6-3; clone size: few; D gene: TRBD1
CDR3 DNA: TGTGCCAGCAGCGATCATCCCGGGACAGGGAATGGCTACACCTTC; CDR3 protein: CASSDHPGTGNGYTF; J gene: TRBJ1-2; V gene: TRBV5-4; clone size: .; D gene: TRBD1
CDR3 DNA: TGTGCCAGTAGGGACCCTTATAGCAATCAGCCCCAGCATTTT; CDR3 protein: CASRDPYSNQPQHF; J gene: TRBJ1-5; V gene: TRBV19; clone size: .; D gene: .
CDR3 DNA: TGTGCCAGCAGCCTAAGGACAGGTTCGACTGGAAACACCATATATTTT; CDR3 protein: CASSLRTGSTGNTIYF; J gene: TRBJ1-3; V gene: TRBV13; clone size: .; D gene: TRBD1
CDR3 DNA: TGCAGCGTTGGAATTGATGTGGAGAAGAGCAATCAGCCCCAGCATTTT; CDR3 protein: CSVGIDVEKSNQPQHF; J gene: TRBJ1-5; V gene: TRBV29-1; clone size: .; D gene: .
CDR3 DNA: TGTGCCAGCAGCGGGCAGGGGCTCTTGGGTGGCTACACCTTC; CDR3 protein: CASSGQGLLGGYTF; J gene: TRBJ1-2; V gene: TRBV9; clone size: .; D gene: .
CDR3 DNA: TGTGCCAGTAGGACTCCTCCTGGGGAGCTGTTTTTT; CDR3 protein: CASRTPPGELFF; J gene: TRBJ2-2; V gene: TRBV19; clone size: .; D gene: .
CDR3 DNA: TGTGCCAGCAGCTTCCGCGGACAGGGGATCATGAACACTGAAGCTTTCTTT; CDR3 protein: CASSFRGQGIMNTEAFF; J gene: TRBJ1-1; V gene: TRBV7-2; clone size: .; D gene: TRBD1
CDR3 DNA: TGTGCCAGCTTACCGGGACAGGGTTACAATGAGCAGTTCTTC; CDR3 protein: CASLPGQGYNEQFF; J gene: TRBJ2-1; V gene: TRBV18; clone size: .; D gene: TRBD1
CDR3 DNA: TGTGCCAGCAGTGCGAACAACTATGGCTACACCTTC; CDR3 protein: CASSANNYGYTF; J gene: TRBJ1-2; V gene: TRBV6-2/TRBV6-3; clone size: once; D gene: .
CDR3 DNA: TGTGCCAGCAGTGAGGCTGTGCCGGACGAGCAGTACTTC; CDR3 protein: CASSEAVPDEQYF; J gene: TRBJ2-7; V gene: TRBV6-1; clone size: .; D gene: .
CDR3 DNA: TGTGCCAGCAGTCCCGGCCGGGGGCCCCAGTACTTC; CDR3 protein: CASSPGRGPQYF; J gene: TRBJ2-5; V gene: TRBV6-5; clone size: .; D gene: .
CDR3 DNA: TGTGCCACCAGCAGAGCCCCGCCGGGGGGCGCCGGTGAAGATACGCAGTATTTT; CDR3 protein: CATSRAPPGGAGEDTQYF; J gene: TRBJ2-3; V gene: TRBV15; clone size: .; D gene: .
CDR3 DNA: TGTGCCTGGAACCCACGCCAGACGGGAAATTCACCCCTCCACTTT; CDR3 protein: CAWNPRQTGNSPLHF; J gene: TRBJ1-6; V gene: TRBV30; clone size: .; D gene: .
CDR3 DNA: TGTGCCAGTAGTAGATACTCTAGCACAGATACGCAGTATTTT; CDR3 protein: CASSRYSSTDTQYF; J gene: TRBJ2-3; V gene: TRBV19; clone size: .; D gene: .
CDR3 DNA: TGCGCCAGCAGCCAATCCGGGGGCCCCCAGAACACTGAAGCTTTCTTT; CDR3 protein: CASSQSGGPQNTEAFF; J gene: TRBJ1-1; V gene: TRBV4-1; clone size: .; D gene: .
CDR3 DNA: TGTGCCAGCAGCTTAGGTGGATTTGGCACTGAAGCTTTCTTT; CDR3 protein: CASSLGGFGTEAFF; J gene: TRBJ1-1; V gene: TRBV7-2; clone size: once; D gene: .
CDR3 DNA: TGTGCCAGCGGTTGGTCACAGGGGAGCTCCTACGAGCAGTACTTC; CDR3 protein: CASGWSQGSSYEQYF; J gene: TRBJ2-7; V gene: TRBV25-1; clone size: .; D gene: TRBD1
CDR3 DNA: TGCAGCTATGCTGGCAGGGGCACAGATACGCAGTATTTT; CDR3 protein: CSYAGRGTDTQYF; J gene: TRBJ2-3; V gene: TRBV29-1; clone size: .; D gene: .
CDR3 DNA: TGTGCCAGCAGCTTAGGCGGGACTAGCACCCCCGAGCAGTACTTC; CDR3 protein: CASSLGGTSTPEQYF; J gene: TRBJ2-7; V gene: TRBV7-6; clone size: once; D gene: TRBD2
CDR3 DNA: TGCGCCAGCAGCCAAGGACGGCCCACAGATACGCAGTATTTT; CDR3 protein: CASSQGRPTDTQYF; J gene: TRBJ2-3; V gene: TRBV4-3; clone size: .; D gene: .
CDR3 DNA: TGTGCCAGCAGCCGCCCCGTCCCCTACGAGCAGTACTTC; CDR3 protein: CASSRPVPYEQYF; J gene: TRBJ2-7; V gene: TRBV5-6; clone size: few; D gene: .
CDR3 DNA: TGTGCCAGCACCGAGGGGCGGGGGGGCCTTGAGACCCAGTACTTC; CDR3 protein: CASTEGRGGLETQYF; J gene: TRBJ2-5; V gene: TRBV2; clone size: .; D gene: TRBD2
CDR3 DNA: TGTGCCAGCAGGGCCGGGACAGATTATCAGCCCCAGCATTTT; CDR3 protein: CASRAGTDYQPQHF; J gene: TRBJ1-5; V gene: TRBV2; clone size: .; D gene: TRBD1
CDR3 DNA: TGTGCCAGCAGCTTAAACAGGGGGCTAACCTACAATGAGCAGTTCTTC; CDR3 protein: CASSLNRGLTYNEQFF; J gene: TRBJ2-1; V gene: TRBV5-4; clone size: .; D gene: TRBD1
CDR3 DNA: TGTGCCACCAGCAGAGACGCGGCTGGGGCCAACGTCCTGACTTTC; CDR3 protein: CATSRDAAGANVLTF; J gene: TRBJ2-6; V gene: TRBV15; clone size: .; D gene: .
CDR3 DNA: TGTGCCAGCAGCCAATTGGATAATACGCAGTATTTT; CDR3 protein: CASSQLDNTQYF; J gene: TRBJ2-3; V gene: TRBV3-1/TRBV3-2; clone size: .; D gene: .
CDR3 DNA: TGTGCCAGCAGGGGACAGGGGGCCTACAATGAGCAGTTCTTC; CDR3 protein: CASRGQGAYNEQFF; J gene: TRBJ2-1; V gene: TRBV6-6; clone size: .; D gene: TRBD1
CDR3 DNA: TGTGCCAGCAGCGCTACAGGGGTTTATAATTCACCCCTCCACTTT; CDR3 protein: CASSATGVYNSPLHF; J gene: TRBJ1-6; V gene: TRBV28; clone size: .; D gene: TRBD1
CDR3 DNA: TGTGCCAGCAGCTTAAGGAACACCGGGGAGCTGTTTTTT; CDR3 protein: CASSLRNTGELFF; J gene: TRBJ2-2; V gene: TRBV5-6; clone size: .; D gene: .
CDR3 DNA: TGTGCCAGCAGCCAAGATGTCACAGACTATGGCTACACCTTC; CDR3 protein: CASSQDVTDYGYTF; J gene: TRBJ1-2; V gene: TRBV3-1/TRBV3-2; clone size: once; D gene: .
CDR3 DNA: TGTGCCAGCAGTTTCTTAGACACCGACAATCAGCCCCAGCATTTT; CDR3 protein: CASSFLDTDNQPQHF; J gene: TRBJ1-5; V gene: TRBV6-2/TRBV6-3; clone size: .; D gene: .
CDR3 DNA: TGTGCCGGCACGGGACAGGGGAACACTGAAGCTTTCTTT; CDR3 protein: CAGTGQGNTEAFF; J gene: TRBJ1-1; V gene: TRBV6-6; clone size: .; D gene: TRBD1
CDR3 DNA: TGTGCCAGCAGTCTGCGGCGGGAGCAGTACTTC; CDR3 protein: CASSLRREQYF; J gene: TRBJ2-7; V gene: TRBV28; clone size: .; D gene: .
CDR3 DNA: TGTGCCACAAAGTACGGGCGTGCTGATTCACCCCTCCACTTT; CDR3 protein: CATKYGRADSPLHF; J gene: TRBJ1-6; V gene: TRBV6-4; clone size: .; D gene: .
CDR3 DNA: TGTGCCAGCAGCCAAGGACGGACTGAAGCTTTCTTT; CDR3 protein: CASSQGRTEAFF; J gene: TRBJ1-1; V gene: TRBV4-2; clone size: .; D gene: .
CDR3 DNA: TGTGCCAGCAGCCCACCCTATGAGGGCCGACAGCCCCAGCATTTT; CDR3 protein: CASSPPYEGRQPQHF; J gene: TRBJ1-5; V gene: TRBV9; clone size: .; D gene: .
CDR3 DNA: TGTGCCAGTCGATACAGGGTTTTTAATGAAAAACTGTTTTTT; CDR3 protein: CASRYRVFNEKLFF; J gene: TRBJ1-4; V gene: TRBV2; clone size: .; D gene: .
CDR3 DNA: TGTGCCAGTAGTCGGGGGAGGGCCTACGAGCAGTACTTC; CDR3 protein: CASSRGRAYEQYF; J gene: TRBJ2-7; V gene: TRBV19; clone size: .; D gene: TRBD2
CDR3 DNA: TGCGCCAGCAGTGAACAGAACAATCAGCCCCAGCATTTT; CDR3 protein: CASSEQNNQPQHF; J gene: TRBJ1-5; V gene: TRBV10-2; clone size: .; D gene: .
CDR3 DNA: TGTGCCAGCAGTTTTTGGAATTCACCCCTCCACTTT; CDR3 protein: CASSFWNSPLHF; J gene: TRBJ1-6; V gene: TRBV27; clone size: .; D gene: .
CDR3 DNA: TGTGCCAGCAGCTTAGAGGTCGTCCGTGGGACCCAGTACTTC; CDR3 protein: CASSLEVVRGTQYF; J gene: TRBJ2-5; V gene: TRBV7-2; clone size: .; D gene: .
CDR3 DNA: TGTGCCAGCAGCCAAGTGGTCCGAGATGAGCAGTTCTTC; CDR3 protein: CASSQVVRDEQFF; J gene: TRBJ2-1; V gene: TRBV4-2; clone size: .; D gene: .
CDR3 DNA: TGTGCCAGCAGAGGGAACACTGAAGCTTTCTTT; CDR3 protein: CASRGNTEAFF; J gene: TRBJ1-1; V gene: TRBV28; clone size: .; D gene: .
CDR3 DNA: TGTGCCAGCAGTCCCCAGCGGGGGGGCCTCACCTACAATGAGCAGTTCTTC; CDR3 protein: CASSPQRGGLTYNEQFF; J gene: TRBJ2-1; V gene: TRBV6-2/TRBV6-3; clone size: .; D gene: TRBD2
CDR3 DNA: TGTGCCAGCACCCCAGGAAGGACAGGGAACAATGAGCAGTTCTTC; CDR3 protein: CASTPGRTGNNEQFF; J gene: TRBJ2-1; V gene: TRBV6-5; clone size: .; D gene: TRBD1
CDR3 DNA: TGTGCCAGCAGTTCCCCGACGGGGGTGGTCACCTACGAGCAGTACTTC; CDR3 protein: CASSSPTGVVTYEQYF; J gene: TRBJ2-7; V gene: TRBV27; clone size: once; D gene: .
CDR3 DNA: TGCGCCAGCAGCAGAAATCTGGACACCCTAGGAGAGACCCAGTACTTC; CDR3 protein: CASSRNLDTLGETQYF; J gene: TRBJ2-5; V gene: TRBV5-1; clone size: .; D gene: .
CDR3 DNA: TGTGCCAGCAGTAAACAGGGGACTTCACCCCTCCACTTT; CDR3 protein: CASSKQGTSPLHF; J gene: TRBJ1-6; V gene: TRBV6-5; clone size: .; D gene: TRBD1
CDR3 DNA: TGTGCCAGCAGCCAAGATAGCAGTCAGCCCCAGCATTTT; CDR3 protein: CASSQDSSQPQHF; J gene: TRBJ1-5; V gene: TRBV14; clone size: .; D gene: .
CDR3 DNA: TGTGCCAGTAGTATTGTGGGGGCGAGCAATCAGCCCCAGCATTTT; CDR3 protein: CASSIVGASNQPQHF; J gene: TRBJ1-5; V gene: TRBV19; clone size: few; D gene: .
CDR3 DNA: TGTGCCAGCAGCTTAGCCTGGCTAGCGGGGGACCCCTACAATGAGCAGTTCTTC; CDR3 protein: CASSLAWLAGDPYNEQFF; J gene: TRBJ2-1; V gene: TRBV11-2; clone size: .; D gene: TRBD2
CDR3 DNA: TGTGCCAGCAGCCAAGGACAGGTCCAAGAGACCCAGTACTTC; CDR3 protein: CASSQGQVQETQYF; J gene: TRBJ2-5; V gene: TRBV16; clone size: once; D gene: TRBD1